One T cell receptor beta chain is described in this entry. Sequencing was performed with immunoSEQ multiplex PCR; in TCRdb, only in-frame clones are kept and a portion is missing. Of fewer than 70,000 clones in the sample, 92% were seen once. The CDR3 spans 16 residues. Germline V gives CDR1 SGHDN, CDR2 FVKESK. V was clipped by 3 bases and J by 5 bases; unmatched bases: 9. The record originates from a study of blood T cell repertoires in COVID-19. For the study at large: Both acute and convalescent COVID-19 samples were obtained from the United States, Italy and Spain. The analysed material was cDNA or gDNA that came from T cells, B-cell-depleted T cells, or PBMCs.

The receptor's source is a man in his fifties or sixties with active COVID-19. Sequences were obtained from peripheral blood. The rearrangement links TRBV14 to TRBJ2-1; the match to TRBD2 covers 8 bases. Here the CDR3 DNA reads TGTGCCAGCAGCCATCTAGGGACTAGTCTACACAATGAGCAGTTCTTC. Its translation: CASSHLGTSLHNEQFF.